This T cell receptor (beta chain) was sequenced during a study of identical twins. TCRdb reprocessed the 5' RACE reads via MiXCR and lists one record per CDR3 protein. The profile shows 510,000 or so distinct CDR3 sequences, 13% to 15% of them singletons. There are 12 residues in the CDR3. V was pared by 7 bases and J by 4 bases, with 8 bases between. These records were also assigned to another study, of yellow fever vaccine responses in identical twins.

The sequence derives from a woman aged 18-29 years in good health. The sample taken for sequencing was CD4+ T cells sorted from blood. V gene TRBV12-3 or TRBV12-4 combines with J gene TRBJ2-1; D gene ambiguous. The CDR3 loop is CASTALYNEQFF. For the CDR3, the DNA is TGTGCCAGCACCGCCCTATACAATGAGCAGTTCTTC.